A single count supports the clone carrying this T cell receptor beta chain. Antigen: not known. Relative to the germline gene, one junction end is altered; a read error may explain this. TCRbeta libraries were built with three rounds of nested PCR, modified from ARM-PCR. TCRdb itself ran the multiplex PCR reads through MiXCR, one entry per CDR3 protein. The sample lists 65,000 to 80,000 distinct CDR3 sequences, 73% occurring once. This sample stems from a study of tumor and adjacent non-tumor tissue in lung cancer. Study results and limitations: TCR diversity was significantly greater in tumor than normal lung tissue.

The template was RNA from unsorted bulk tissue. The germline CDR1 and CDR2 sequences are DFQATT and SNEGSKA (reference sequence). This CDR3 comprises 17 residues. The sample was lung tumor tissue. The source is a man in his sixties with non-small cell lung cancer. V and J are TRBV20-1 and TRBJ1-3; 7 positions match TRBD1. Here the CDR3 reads CSAREWGQKTSGDTIYF. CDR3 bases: TGCAGTGCTAGAGAATGGGGACAGAAGACCTCTGGAGACACCATATATTTT.